A single sample is the source of the 29 T cell receptor beta chains below, sequenced in a study of shared clonotypes between healthy human individuals. Sequencing used immunoSEQ multiplex PCR; TCRdb keeps in-frame clones, though not all of them. Seen here are about 2 million clones, approximately 94% observed once, and the top ten hold 0.9% to 1.3%. The naive CD8 subset, CD45RO-negative cells positively selected for CCR7, excluded terminally differentiated effector memory CD45RA+ cells. The specimen sequenced was naive CD8+ T cells sorted from blood. These receptors were obtained from a man between 18 and 29 years old in good health.

The chain is built from TRBV4-1 and TRBJ2-7; 10 bases map to TRBD2. Germline-derived CDR1 and CDR2 are MGHRA and YSYEKL. CDR3 size: 16 residues. With 4 bases clipped from V and 1 base from J, the junction kept 7 bases outside the gene matches. CDR3 DNA sequence: TGCGCCAGCAGCCTTACACGGACTAGCGGATCCTACGAGCAGTACTTC. It is translated as CASSLTRTSGSYEQYF.

This clone was seen only once. This chain joins TRBV27 and TRBJ2-1, with 8 bases matching TRBD2. Germline V gives CDR1 MNHEY, CDR2 SMNVEV (reference sequence). J lost 5 bases, V lost 5 bases, and 8 bases had no gene match. The CDR3 length is 15 residues. The CDR3 region is CASSVSGGANNEQFF. CDR3 DNA sequence: TGTGCCAGCAGTGTGAGCGGGGGAGCAAACAATGAGCAGTTCTTC.

The chain carries TRBV7-8 and TRBJ2-7; 7 bases map to TRBD1. The V and J ends lost 3 bases and 3 bases, in that order; junction bases with no gene match: 5. Germline CDR1 is SGHVS and CDR2 is FQNEAQ. The CDR3 consists of 14 residues. The CDR3 coding sequence is TGTGCCAGCAGCTTCCGGGACAGAGTCTACGAGCAGTACTTC. Residues: CASSFRDRVYEQYF.

This clone was picked up one time. This rearrangement joins TRBV9 to TRBJ2-1; TRBD2 matches at 13 bases. Germline loops: CDR1 SGDLS, CDR2 YYNGEE. J gave up 8 bases and V 4 bases, and 12 bases lay outside the gene matches. The CDR3 has 17 amino acids. Here the CDR3 reads CASSPLRLAGGRDEQFF. CDR3 nucleotide sequence: TGTGCCAGCAGCCCCCTGAGACTAGCGGGAGGCCGCGATGAGCAGTTCTTC.

The chain is built from TRBV7-3 and TRBJ2-3; the D gene could be TRBD1 or TRBD2 (5 bases each). The germline CDR1 and CDR2 sequences are SGHTA and FQGTGA. V shed 4 bases and J shed 2 bases, with 7 bases lying between them. The CDR3 covers 13 residues. CDR3 sequence: CASSYGTTDTQYF. CDR3 nucleotide sequence: TGTGCCAGCAGCTACGGGACCACAGATACGCAGTATTTT.

V is TRBV27 and J is TRBJ2-7; no definite D call. Trimming cost V 6 bases and J 2 bases, with 23 bases left between them. The CDR3 contains 17 residues. CDR1 is MNHEY, CDR2 SMNVEV, per germline (reference sequence). CDR3 region: CASSPSRTEGPTYEQYF. As DNA, the CDR3 is TGTGCCAGCAGCCCCTCCAGAACCGAAGGACCTACCTACGAGCAGTACTTC.

A note on this clone: The same CDR3 is also encoded by other DNA sequences in this sample. This rearrangement joins TRBV25-1 to TRBJ1-1; no definite D call. This CDR3 spans 11 amino acids. V was shortened by 2 bases and J by 6 bases, with 4 bases between the two germline ends. Germline loops: CDR1 MGHDK, CDR2 SYGVNS. The CDR3 here is CASSEGPEAFF. The DNA of the CDR3 is TGTGCCAGCAGTGAAGGCCCTGAAGCTTTCTTT.

Note on this clone: The junction does not match germline at one end; this may be a read error. The rearrangement joins TRBV10-3 to TRBJ1-5, with TRBD1 matching over 8 bases. Germline CDR1 and CDR2: ENHRY and SYGVKD. This CDR3 region has 14 residues. The CDR3 coding sequence is TGTGCCATCTGTGACAGGGGAGGCAATCAGCCCCAGCATTTT. Translation gives CAICDRGGNQPQHF.

Note on this clone: The sample carries other DNA sequences with the same CDR3. The chain is built from TRBV5-1 and TRBJ1-1; TRBD1 might be the D (6 bases). This CDR3 has 14 residues. The V end was cut by 0 bases, the J end by 4 bases, with 10 bases between. Per germline, CDR1 SGHRS and CDR2 YFSETQ. The CDR3 spells CASSLEGGLTEAFF. The CDR3 DNA reads as TGCGCCAGCAGCTTGGAAGGGGGGCTCACTGAAGCTTTCTTT. Variable domain in full (rest from reference TRBV5-1 and TRBJ1-1): KAGVTQTPRYLIKTRGQQVTLSCSPISGHRSVSWYQQTPGQGLQFLFEYFSETQRNKGNFPGRFSGRQFSNSRSEMNVSTLELGDSALYLCASSLEGGLTEAFFGQGTRLTVV.

The chain combines TRBV5-1 with TRBJ2-3, with TRBD2 as a possible D gene (6 bases). Germline assignment: CDR1 SGHRS and CDR2 YFSETQ. The CDR3 totals 15 residues. V lost 2 bases and J lost 4, with 14 bases in between. The CDR3 DNA reads TGCGCCAGCAGCTTTGGGTCGGGAGAGCCAGATACGCAGTATTTT. Translation gives CASSFGSGEPDTQYF.

The rearrangement links TRBV5-1 to TRBJ2-3; D is ambiguous. V was shortened by 5 bases and J by 9 bases, with 16 bases between the two germline ends. Germline CDR1 SGHRS, CDR2 YFSETQ. The CDR3 spans 13 residues. The CDR3 loop is CASSSTPPETQYF. The CDR3 region has the DNA TGCGCCAGCAGTTCCACCCCGCCGGAGACGCAGTATTTT.

The chain combines TRBV6-5 with TRBJ2-7; 8 bases align to TRBD1. The J segment lost 4 bases and the V segment lost 6 bases, leaving 8 bases of the junction unmatched. In germline, CDR1 is MNHEY, CDR2 SVGAGI. The CDR3 length is 14 residues. Here the CDR3 DNA reads TGTGCCAGCAGCCTACAGGGGGGTGGGTACGAGCAGTACTTC. Protein sequence: CASSLQGGGYEQYF.

The chain uses TRBV2 and TRBJ2-6; D is uncertain. The germline CDR1 and CDR2 sequences are SNHLY and FYNNEI. The V end lost 1 base, the J end lost 0 bases, and 7 bases lay between the germline ends. The length of the CDR3 is 16 residues. CDR3 loop: CASSEGIDSGANVLTF. The DNA of the CDR3 is TGTGCCAGCAGTGAAGGGATAGACTCTGGGGCCAACGTCCTGACTTTC.

This rearrangement joins TRBV6-5 to TRBJ2-1; D might be TRBD2 (5 bases). The germline V gene has CDR1 MNHEY and CDR2 SVGAGI. The CDR3 totals 15 residues. V shed 6 bases and J shed 2 bases, with 14 bases lying between them. The CDR3: CASSLMERAYNEQFF. In DNA form, the CDR3 reads TGTGCCAGCAGCCTCATGGAGAGGGCCTACAATGAGCAGTTCTTC.

The chain couples TRBV27 to TRBJ2-7; 7 nucleotides line up with TRBD1. With V trimmed by 2 bases and J by 4 bases, 5 bases remained unmatched. The CDR3 loop spans 14 amino acids. The germline CDR1 and CDR2 sequences are MNHEY and SMNVEV (reference sequence). In DNA form, the CDR3 reads TGTGCCAGCAGTTTAAAGGACAGGAGATACGAGCAGTACTTC. This encodes CASSLKDRRYEQYF.

V usage is TRBV5-8 and J usage is TRBJ1-2; 7 nucleotides match TRBD1. In germline, CDR1 is SGHTS, CDR2 YDEGEE. This CDR3 spans 16 amino acids. The V segment lost 1 base and the J segment 4 bases; nucleotides outside the gene matches: 10. The CDR3 is CASSLRGTAPIYGYTF. The CDR3 bases are TGTGCCAGCAGCTTGCGAGGGACAGCCCCTATCTATGGCTACACCTTC.

The rearrangement links TRBV27 to TRBJ1-1; possible D gene TRBD1, 5 bases. The germline V gene encodes CDR1 MNHEY and CDR2 SMNVEV (reference sequence). V was clipped by 7 bases and J by 4 bases, with 16 bases between them. The CDR3 runs 14 residues. The CDR3 is CASNLLEGATEAFF. The CDR3 bases are TGTGCCAGCAATCTTTTGGAAGGGGCCACTGAAGCTTTCTTT.

The chain carries TRBV11-3 and TRBJ1-1; a weak D match, TRBD1 (5 bases). Trimming removed 6 bases from V and 3 bases from J, with 11 bases in between. The CDR3 runs to 13 residues. Per germline, CDR1 SGHNT and CDR2 YENEEA. CDR3 protein: CASSEGIYTEAFF. CDR3 nucleotide sequence: TGTGCCAGCAGTGAGGGGATTTACACTGAAGCTTTCTTT.

The gene calls are TRBV5-6 and TRBJ2-1; 7 bases are shared with TRBD2. Per the germline V gene, CDR1 is SGHDT and CDR2 is YYEEEE. The CDR3 is 16 amino acids. The V gene end was trimmed by 0 bases and the J gene end by 0 bases; junction bases not matched to a gene: 3. The CDR3 nucleotides read TGTGCCAGCAGCTTGGCTTCGGGGGGCTCCTACAATGAGCAGTTCTTC. Translating it yields CASSLASGGSYNEQFF.

The chain links TRBV7-9 to TRBJ1-5, with TRBD1 identical over 9 bases. The CDR3 consists of 17 residues. CDR1 SEHNR and CDR2 FQNEAQ come from the germline V gene (reference sequence). The junction had 11 bases not matched to a gene; V was cut back by 5 bases and J by 3 bases. CDR3 bases: TGTGCCAGCAGCGAGCAACCGGGACAGGGAGTCAATCAGCCCCAGCATTTT. Its protein is CASSEQPGQGVNQPQHF. The complete variable domain, with remaining parts taken from reference TRBV7-9 and TRBJ1-5, reads DTGVSQNPRHKITKRGQNVTFRCDPISEHNRLYWYRQTLGQGPEFLTYFQNEAQLEKSRLLSDRFSAERPKGSFSTLEIQRTEQGDSAMYLCASSEQPGQGVNQPQHFGDGTRLSIL.

The gene calls are TRBV6-5 and TRBJ1-6; D is unclear. Germline V gene data show CDR1 as MNHEY and CDR2 as SVGAGI. The V and J ends lost 2 bases and 9 bases respectively, with 5 bases between them. This CDR3 comprises 12 residues. CDR3: CASSYMGSPLHF. The DNA of the CDR3 is TGTGCCAGCAGTTACATGGGTTCACCCCTCCACTTT.

The chain recombines TRBV28 with TRBJ1-1, with TRBD1 matching over 11 bases. CDR3 length equals 15 residues. V was pared by 5 bases and J by 4 bases, with 6 bases of the junction left unmatched. Germline V gives CDR1 MDHEN, CDR2 SYDVKM. CDR3 sequence reads: CASSVRDRGFTEAFF. The CDR3 region has the DNA TGTGCCAGCAGTGTCCGGGACAGGGGGTTCACTGAAGCTTTCTTT. The full variable domain, rest sourced from reference TRBV28 and TRBJ1-1, is DVKVTQSSRYLVKRTGEKVFLECVQDMDHENMFWYRQDPGLGLRLIYFSYDVKMKEKGDIPEGYSVSREKKERFSLILESASTNQTSMYLCASSVRDRGFTEAFFGQGTRLTVV.

V is TRBV11-3 and J is TRBJ2-7; 8 nucleotides match TRBD2. V was pared by 5 bases and J by 6 bases, with 12 bases of the junction left unmatched. Germline V gene data show CDR1 as SGHNT and CDR2 as YENEEA. The CDR3 contains 15 residues. The CDR3 DNA is TGTGCCAGCAGCCCCTCGGCAGCGGGAGTGTCCGAGCAGTACTTC. It codes for CASSPSAAGVSEQYF.

This chain links TRBV5-8 with TRBJ2-2; D gene unclear. This CDR3 has 10 residues. CDR1 and CDR2 (germline): SGHTS, YDEGEE. V lost 6 bases to trimming and J lost 6 bases, with 3 bases between them. The CDR3 spells CASKAGELFF. In DNA, the CDR3 is TGTGCCAGCAAAGCCGGGGAGCTGTTTTTT.

This clone was detected only once. The genes are TRBV27 and TRBJ2-7; 7 bases line up with TRBD1. After removal of 5 bases from V and 4 bases from J, the junction contained 14 bases not matched to a gene. Per the germline V gene, CDR1 is MNHEY and CDR2 is SMNVEV (reference sequence). The CDR3 has 16 amino acids. As DNA, the CDR3 is TGTGCCAGCAGTAACGACAGGGAAGGTAAACTTTACGAGCAGTACTTC. As protein: CASSNDREGKLYEQYF.

V usage is TRBV4-1 and J usage is TRBJ1-1; a weak D match, TRBD1 (5 bases). Germline V gene lookup returns CDR1 MGHRA and CDR2 YSYEKL. V was shortened by 1 base and J by 4 bases, with 13 bases between the two germline ends. This CDR3 spans 15 amino acids. The CDR3 is CASSQVGAPVTEAFF. CDR3 DNA sequence: TGCGCCAGCAGCCAAGTTGGGGCCCCCGTCACTGAAGCTTTCTTT.

A remark on this clone: This CDR3 is also generated by other DNA sequences in the sample. The chain couples TRBV28 to TRBJ2-1, with 10 nucleotides matching TRBD2. The germline CDR1 and CDR2 sequences are MDHEN and SYDVKM. The CDR3 is 15 amino acids. J lost 4 bases, V lost 2 bases, and 2 bases had no gene match. The CDR3, as DNA: TGTGCCAGCAGTTTACTAGCGGGAGTATACAATGAGCAGTTCTTC. Residues: CASSLLAGVYNEQFF.

V gene TRBV27 combines with J gene TRBJ2-2, with D unresolved. The CDR3 contains 14 residues. Germline assignment: CDR1 MNHEY and CDR2 SMNVEV (reference sequence). V gave up 6 bases and J gave up 1 base, with 9 bases separating them. CDR3 residues: CASSPSLNTGELFF. In nucleotides, the CDR3 is TGTGCCAGCAGCCCGTCATTGAACACCGGGGAGCTGTTTTTT.

This chain connects TRBV6-6 to TRBJ2-7; TRBD1 aligns across 12 bases. The CDR3 extends over 14 amino acids. Unmatched junction bases numbered 6, after V lost 5 bases and J lost 7 bases. CDR1 MNHNY and CDR2 SVGAGI come from the germline V gene (reference sequence). CDR3 protein: CASSAGQGAVEQYF. In nucleotides, the CDR3 is TGTGCCAGCAGTGCGGGACAGGGGGCGGTTGAGCAGTACTTC.